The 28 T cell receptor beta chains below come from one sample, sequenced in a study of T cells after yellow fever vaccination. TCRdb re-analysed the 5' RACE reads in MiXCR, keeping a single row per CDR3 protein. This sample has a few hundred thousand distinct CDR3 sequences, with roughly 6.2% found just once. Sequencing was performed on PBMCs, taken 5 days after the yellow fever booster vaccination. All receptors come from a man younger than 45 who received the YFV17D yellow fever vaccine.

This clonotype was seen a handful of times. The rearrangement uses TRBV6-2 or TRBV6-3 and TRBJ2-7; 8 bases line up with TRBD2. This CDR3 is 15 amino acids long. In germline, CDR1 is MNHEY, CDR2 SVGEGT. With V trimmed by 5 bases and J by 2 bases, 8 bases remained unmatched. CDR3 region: CASSIPGTRAYEQYF. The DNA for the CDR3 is TGTGCCAGCAGTATCCCCGGGACTAGAGCCTACGAGCAGTACTTC.

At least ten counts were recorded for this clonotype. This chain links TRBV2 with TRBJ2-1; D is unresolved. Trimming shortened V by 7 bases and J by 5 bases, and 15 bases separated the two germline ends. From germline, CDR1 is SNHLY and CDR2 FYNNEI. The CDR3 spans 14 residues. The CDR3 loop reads CASMTSVSDNEQFF. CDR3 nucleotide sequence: TGTGCCAGCATGACCTCAGTGTCGGACAATGAGCAGTTCTTC. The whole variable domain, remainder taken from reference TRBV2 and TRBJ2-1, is EPEVTQTPSHQVTQMGQEVILRCVPISNHLYFYWYRQILGQKVEFLVSFYNNEISEKSEIFDDQFSVERPDGSNFTLKIRSTKLEDSAMYFCASMTSVSDNEQFFGPGTRLTVL.

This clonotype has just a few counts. The CDR3 region is CATSGGYNEQFF. CDR3 DNA sequence: TGTGCCACTAGCGGTGGGTACAATGAGCAGTTCTTC. This chain joins TRBV7-2 and TRBJ2-1; 7 nucleotides line up with TRBD2. This CDR3 has 12 residues. CDR1 and CDR2 from the germline V gene are SGHTA and FQGNSA. The V segment lost 10 bases and the J segment 4 bases; nucleotides outside the gene matches: 4.

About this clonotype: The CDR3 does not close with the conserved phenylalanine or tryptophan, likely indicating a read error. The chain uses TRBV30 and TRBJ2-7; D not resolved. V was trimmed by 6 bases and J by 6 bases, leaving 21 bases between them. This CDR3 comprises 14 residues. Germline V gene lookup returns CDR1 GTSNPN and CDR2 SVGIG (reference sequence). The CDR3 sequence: CACLTATQTGEQYY. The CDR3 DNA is TGTGCCTGCCTGACTGCGACTCAGACGGGCGAGCAGTACTAC.

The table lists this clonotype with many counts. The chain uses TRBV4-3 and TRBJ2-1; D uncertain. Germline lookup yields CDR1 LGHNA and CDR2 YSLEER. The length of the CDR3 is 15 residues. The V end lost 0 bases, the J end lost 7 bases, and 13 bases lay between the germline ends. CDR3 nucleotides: TGCGCCAGCAGCCAAGATTCCGGCAATTGGAATGAGCAGTTCTTC. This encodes CASSQDSGNWNEQFF.

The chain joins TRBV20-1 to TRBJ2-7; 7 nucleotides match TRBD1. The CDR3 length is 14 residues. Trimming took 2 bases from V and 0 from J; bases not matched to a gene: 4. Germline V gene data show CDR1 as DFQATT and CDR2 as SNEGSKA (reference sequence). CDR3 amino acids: CSARRGQLSYEQYF. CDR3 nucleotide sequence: TGCAGTGCTAGAAGGGGACAGCTCTCCTACGAGCAGTACTTC.

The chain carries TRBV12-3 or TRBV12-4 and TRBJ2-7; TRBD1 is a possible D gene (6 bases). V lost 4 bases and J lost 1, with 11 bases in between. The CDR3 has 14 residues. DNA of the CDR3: TGTGCCAGCAGTTACAGGGAAAGATCCTACGAGCAGTACTTC. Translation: CASSYRERSYEQYF.

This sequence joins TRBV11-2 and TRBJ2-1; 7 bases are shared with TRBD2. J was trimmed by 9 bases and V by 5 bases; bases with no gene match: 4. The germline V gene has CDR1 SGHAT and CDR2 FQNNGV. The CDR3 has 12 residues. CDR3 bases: TGTGCCAGCAGCCCAGGGACTACTGAGCAGTTCTTC. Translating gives CASSPGTTEQFF.

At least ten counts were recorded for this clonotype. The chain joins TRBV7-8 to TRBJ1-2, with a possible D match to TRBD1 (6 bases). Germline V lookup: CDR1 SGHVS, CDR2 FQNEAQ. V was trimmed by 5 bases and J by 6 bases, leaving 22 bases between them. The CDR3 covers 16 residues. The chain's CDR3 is CASSPHRVLIAHGYTF. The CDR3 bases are TGTGCCAGCAGCCCACACAGGGTTTTGATCGCCCATGGCTACACCTTC.

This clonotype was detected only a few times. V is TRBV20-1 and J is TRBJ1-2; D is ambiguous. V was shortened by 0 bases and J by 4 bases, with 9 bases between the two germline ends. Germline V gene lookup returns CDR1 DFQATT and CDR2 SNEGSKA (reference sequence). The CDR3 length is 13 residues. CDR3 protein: CSARDYHTYGYTF. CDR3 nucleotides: TGCAGTGCTAGAGATTACCATACCTATGGCTACACCTTC.

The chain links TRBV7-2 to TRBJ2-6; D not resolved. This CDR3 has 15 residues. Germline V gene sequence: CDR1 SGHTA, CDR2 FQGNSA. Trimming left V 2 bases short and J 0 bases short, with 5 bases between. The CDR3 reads CASSLSYSGANVLTF. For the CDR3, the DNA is TGTGCCAGCAGCTTATCATACTCTGGGGCCAACGTCCTGACTTTC.

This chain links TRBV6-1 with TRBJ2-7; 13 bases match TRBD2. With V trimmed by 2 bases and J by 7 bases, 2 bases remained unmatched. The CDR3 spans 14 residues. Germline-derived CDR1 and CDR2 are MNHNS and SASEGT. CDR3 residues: CASSEKGLAGEQYF. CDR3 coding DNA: TGTGCCAGCAGTGAAAAGGGACTAGCGGGGGAGCAGTACTTC.

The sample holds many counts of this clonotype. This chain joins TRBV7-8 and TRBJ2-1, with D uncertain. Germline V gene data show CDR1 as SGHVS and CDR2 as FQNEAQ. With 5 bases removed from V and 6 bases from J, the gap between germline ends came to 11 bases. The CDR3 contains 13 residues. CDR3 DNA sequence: TGTGCCAGCAGCCAACTAAACCCCAATGAGCAGTTCTTC. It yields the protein CASSQLNPNEQFF.

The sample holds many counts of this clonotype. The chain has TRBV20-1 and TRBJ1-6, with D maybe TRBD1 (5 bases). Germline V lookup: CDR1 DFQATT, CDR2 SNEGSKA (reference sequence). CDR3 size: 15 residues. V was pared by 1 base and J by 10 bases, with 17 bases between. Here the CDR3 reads CSARGAGRIDSPLHF. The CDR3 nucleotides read TGCAGTGCTAGAGGGGCAGGGAGAATAGACTCACCCCTCCACTTT.

The CDR3 region has the DNA TGCAGCGTTGAAGATGGGGGGGGCGAGCAGTTCTTC. Amino acids: CSVEDGGGEQFF. The rearrangement links TRBV29-1 to TRBJ2-1; D may be TRBD2 (7 bases). The germline V and J ends were trimmed by 0 bases and 10 bases, with 10 bases remaining between them. Germline V gene data show CDR1 as SQVTM and CDR2 as ANQGSEA. This CDR3 spans 12 amino acids.

The CDR3 loop is CAINSGSPSYEQYF. The CDR3 DNA follows: TGTGCCATCAACAGCGGGAGTCCCTCCTACGAGCAGTACTTC. The chain uses TRBV10-3 and TRBJ2-7, with TRBD2 matching 8 bases. Germline V gene data show CDR1 as ENHRY and CDR2 as SYGVKD. With V trimmed by 7 bases and J by 0 bases, 5 bases remained unmatched. The CDR3 contains 14 residues.

The CDR3 DNA sequence: TGCGCCAGCAGTTCCGACCCAGGGAGCGGGGAGCTGTTTTTT. Protein: CASSSDPGSGELFF. The chain links TRBV5-1 to TRBJ2-2, with D perhaps TRBD1 or TRBD2 (5 bases each). Germline CDR1 reads SGHRS; CDR2 reads YFSETQ. The CDR3 runs to 14 residues. V lost 5 bases, J lost 7 bases, and 15 bases lay in between.

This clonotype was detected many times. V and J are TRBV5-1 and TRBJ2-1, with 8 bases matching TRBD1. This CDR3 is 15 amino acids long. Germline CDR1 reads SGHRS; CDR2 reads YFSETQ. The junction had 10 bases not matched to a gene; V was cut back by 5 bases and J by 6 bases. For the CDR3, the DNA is TGCGCCAGCAGACAACCGGGACAGGCGACCAATGAGCAGTTCTTC. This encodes CASRQPGQATNEQFF. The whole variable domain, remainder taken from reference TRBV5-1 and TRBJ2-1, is KAGVTQTPRYLIKTRGQQVTLSCSPISGHRSVSWYQQTPGQGLQFLFEYFSETQRNKGNFPGRFSGRQFSNSRSEMNVSTLELGDSALYLCASRQPGQATNEQFFGPGTRLTVL.

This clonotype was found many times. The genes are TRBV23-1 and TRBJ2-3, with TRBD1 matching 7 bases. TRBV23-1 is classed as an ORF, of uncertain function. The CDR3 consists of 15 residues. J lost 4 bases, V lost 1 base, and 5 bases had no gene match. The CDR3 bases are TGCGCCAGCAGTCAATGGTTTACAGGGGCAGATACGCAGTATTTT. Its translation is CASSQWFTGADTQYF.

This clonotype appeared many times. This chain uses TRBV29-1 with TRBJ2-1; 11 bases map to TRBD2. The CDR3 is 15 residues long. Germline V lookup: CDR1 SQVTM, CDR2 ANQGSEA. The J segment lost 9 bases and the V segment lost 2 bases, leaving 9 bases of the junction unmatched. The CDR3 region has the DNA TGCAGCGTTGAATTTAAACTAGCGGGAGTTGGTGAGCAGTTCTTC. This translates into CSVEFKLAGVGEQFF.

The CDR3 loop reads CASSPSGRGNLNQPQHF. In nucleotides, the CDR3 is TGTGCCAGCAGCCCCTCAGGGAGGGGGAACCTCAATCAGCCCCAGCATTTT. The chain uses TRBV4-2 and TRBJ1-5; D might be TRBD1 (6 bases). This CDR3 is built from 17 residues. The germline V gene encodes CDR1 LGHNA and CDR2 YNFKEQ. V gave up 4 bases and J gave up 3 bases, with 19 bases separating them.

The CDR3 reads CATRTAWISGSRSYNEQFF. The CDR3 DNA sequence: TGTGCCACCCGTACGGCGTGGATTAGCGGGAGTAGGTCCTACAATGAGCAGTTCTTC. The rearrangement joins TRBV24-1 to TRBJ2-1; TRBD2 matches 9 bases. V lost 9 bases to trimming and J lost 1 base; unmatched junction nucleotides: 18. The germline V gene has CDR1 KGHDR and CDR2 SFDVKD. CDR3 length: 19 amino acids.

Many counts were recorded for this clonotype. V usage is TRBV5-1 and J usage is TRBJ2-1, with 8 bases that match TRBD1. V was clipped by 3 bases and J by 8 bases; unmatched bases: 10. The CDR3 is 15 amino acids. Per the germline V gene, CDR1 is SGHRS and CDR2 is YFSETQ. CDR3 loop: CASSWSGTGGDEQFF. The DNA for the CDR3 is TGCGCCAGCAGCTGGTCCGGGACAGGAGGGGATGAGCAGTTCTTC.

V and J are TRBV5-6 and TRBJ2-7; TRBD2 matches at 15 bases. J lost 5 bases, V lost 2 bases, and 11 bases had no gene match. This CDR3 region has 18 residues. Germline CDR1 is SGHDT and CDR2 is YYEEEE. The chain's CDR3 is CASSFRTSGRAMVHEQYF. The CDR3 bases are TGTGCCAGCAGCTTCCGGACTAGCGGGAGGGCCATGGTCCACGAGCAGTACTTC.

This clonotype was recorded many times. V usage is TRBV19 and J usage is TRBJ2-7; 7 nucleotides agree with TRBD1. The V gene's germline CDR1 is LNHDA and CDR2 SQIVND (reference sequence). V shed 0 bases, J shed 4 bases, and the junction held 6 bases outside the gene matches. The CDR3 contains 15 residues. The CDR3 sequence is CASSIDGTVRYEQYF. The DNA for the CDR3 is TGTGCCAGTAGTATAGACGGGACAGTCCGGTACGAGCAGTACTTC.

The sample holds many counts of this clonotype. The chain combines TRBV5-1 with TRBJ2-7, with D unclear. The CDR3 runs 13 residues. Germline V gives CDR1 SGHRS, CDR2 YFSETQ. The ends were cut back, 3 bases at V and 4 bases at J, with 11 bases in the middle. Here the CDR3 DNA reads TGCGCCAGCAGCTCACCAAGCACTTACGAGCAGTACTTC. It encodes CASSSPSTYEQYF. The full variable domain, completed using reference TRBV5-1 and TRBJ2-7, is KAGVTQTPRYLIKTRGQQVTLSCSPISGHRSVSWYQQTPGQGLQFLFEYFSETQRNKGNFPGRFSGRQFSNSRSEMNVSTLELGDSALYLCASSSPSTYEQYFGPGTRLTVT.

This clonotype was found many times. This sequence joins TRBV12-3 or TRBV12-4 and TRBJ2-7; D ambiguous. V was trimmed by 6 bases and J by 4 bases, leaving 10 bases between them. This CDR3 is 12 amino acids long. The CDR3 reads CASSPTQYEQYF. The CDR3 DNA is TGTGCCAGCAGCCCCACACAGTACGAGCAGTACTTC.

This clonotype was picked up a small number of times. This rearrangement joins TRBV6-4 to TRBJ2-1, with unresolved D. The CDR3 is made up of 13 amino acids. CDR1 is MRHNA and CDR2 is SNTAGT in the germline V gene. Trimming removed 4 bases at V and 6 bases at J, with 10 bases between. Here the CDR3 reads CASSAPHGNEQFF. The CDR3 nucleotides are TGTGCCAGCAGTGCTCCCCATGGCAATGAGCAGTTCTTC.